This passage covers 29 T cell receptor beta chains from one sample sequenced in a study of control samples from healthy donors and cancer patients. TCRdb's copy holds only in-frame clones and misses some; the assay was immunoSEQ multiplex PCR. Counted here are some 78,000 clones, approximately 88% occurring once; the ten biggest clones make up approximately 7.6%. The material sequenced was blood. These receptors all come from a woman in her fifties or sixties in good health.

V gene TRBV7-2 combines with J gene TRBJ2-7; 7 bases agree with TRBD2. CDR1 SGHTA and CDR2 FQGNSA come from the germline V gene. Germline trimming cut 5 bases from V and 4 bases from J; bases unmatched to any gene: 14. CDR3 length equals 16 residues. CDR3 in amino acids: CASSRPAGVGSYEQYF. The CDR3 DNA sequence: TGTGCCAGCAGCCGCCCCGCGGGGGTGGGGTCGTACGAGCAGTACTTC.

The genes are TRBV25-1 and TRBJ2-7, with D possibly matching TRBD1 (5 bases). The germline gives CDR1 MGHDK, CDR2 SYGVNS. The V and J ends lost 2 bases and 6 bases respectively, with 11 bases between them. This CDR3 is 13 amino acids long. The CDR3 here is CASSELRVSEQYF. CDR3 in DNA: TGTGCCAGCAGTGAACTCAGGGTCTCCGAGCAGTACTTC.

CDR3 residues: CASSSTRAGNQPQHF. As DNA, the CDR3 is TGTGCCAGTAGTTCCACGAGGGCTGGCAATCAGCCCCAGCATTTT. The chain carries TRBV19 and TRBJ1-5, with no clear D. V dropped 5 bases and J dropped 2 bases, with 13 bases sitting between them. Looked up from germline, CDR1 is LNHDA and CDR2 is SQIVND (reference sequence). This CDR3 has 15 residues.

The V and J genes are TRBV5-1 and TRBJ1-1; D may be TRBD1 (6 bases). The V end was cut by 2 bases, the J end by 4 bases, with 15 bases between. The germline V gene has CDR1 SGHRS and CDR2 YFSETQ. This CDR3 is 15 amino acids long. The CDR3 spells CASSFMGGRGTEAFF. The CDR3 nucleotides read TGCGCCAGCAGCTTCATGGGGGGGCGAGGCACTGAAGCTTTCTTT.

This rearrangement joins TRBV28 to TRBJ2-1; no clear D gene. CDR1 and CDR2 from the germline V gene are MDHEN and SYDVKM. The V end was cut by 3 bases, the J end by 0 bases, with 18 bases between. CDR3 size: 18 residues. CDR3 DNA sequence: TGTGCCAGCAGTTTCCGCCCCCGTTGGCCTAACTCCTACAATGAGCAGTTCTTC. Protein: CASSFRPRWPNSYNEQFF.

The chain has TRBV7-9 and TRBJ2-7; D unresolved. The CDR3 runs 14 residues. Germline-derived CDR1 and CDR2 are SEHNR and FQNEAQ (reference sequence). Deletions cut 5 bases from V and 7 bases from J, with 18 bases between. The chain's CDR3 is CASSISDGILEQYF. Written as DNA, the CDR3 is TGTGCCAGCAGCATCTCGGACGGAATTCTGGAGCAGTACTTC.

V usage is TRBV6-2 or TRBV6-3 and J usage is TRBJ2-7; D unclear. This CDR3 contains 13 residues. Germline assignment: CDR1 MNHEY and CDR2 SVGEGT. Between the trimmed V and J ends, which lost 2 bases and 5 bases, there was a span of 10 bases. The CDR3 protein is CASSYAAEHEQYF. CDR3 sequence (DNA): TGTGCCAGCAGTTACGCGGCGGAACACGAGCAGTACTTC.

This clone was detected a few times. DNA for the CDR3: TGCGCCAGCAGCTTCGGACAGGTGGGGGACGAGCAGTACTTC. As protein: CASSFGQVGDEQYF. This chain uses TRBV5-1 with TRBJ2-7, with 7 bases matching TRBD1. V shed 2 bases, J shed 5 bases, and the junction held 7 bases outside the gene matches. The germline V gene has CDR1 SGHRS and CDR2 YFSETQ. The CDR3 is 14 amino acids.

The V and J genes are TRBV28 and TRBJ2-1, with 7 bases aligning to TRBD1. J was trimmed by 2 bases and V by 6 bases; bases with no gene match: 7. The CDR3 totals 15 residues. In germline, CDR1 is MDHEN, CDR2 SYDVKM. The chain's CDR3 is CASRSDRTTYNEQFF. The CDR3 DNA reads as TGTGCCAGCAGGTCGGACAGGACCACCTACAATGAGCAGTTCTTC.

The gene calls are TRBV4-1 and TRBJ2-4; D tentatively fits TRBD1 or TRBD2 (5 bases each). Looked up from germline, CDR1 is MGHRA and CDR2 is YSYEKL. The V gene lost 1 base and the J gene lost 2 bases, with 9 bases spanning the gap. The CDR3 has 15 residues. The CDR3 protein is CASSQVWDPKNIQYF. CDR3 DNA: TGCGCCAGCAGCCAAGTTTGGGACCCCAAAAACATTCAGTACTTC.

The chain carries TRBV5-1 and TRBJ2-3; 10 bases fit TRBD1. Looked up from germline, CDR1 is SGHRS and CDR2 is YFSETQ. CDR3 length: 16 residues. V shed 4 bases and J 3 bases; nucleotides not matched to a gene: 8. The CDR3 sequence: CASSPLGTGVTDTQYF. For the CDR3, the DNA is TGCGCCAGCAGCCCCCTAGGGACAGGGGTGACAGATACGCAGTATTTT. Drawing the rest from reference TRBV5-1 and TRBJ2-3, the complete variable domain is KAGVTQTPRYLIKTRGQQVTLSCSPISGHRSVSWYQQTPGQGLQFLFEYFSETQRNKGNFPGRFSGRQFSNSRSEMNVSTLELGDSALYLCASSPLGTGVTDTQYFGPGTRLTVL.

The rearrangement uses TRBV30 and TRBJ1-1; 7 nucleotides agree with TRBD1. V shed 8 bases, J shed 3 bases, and the junction held 9 bases outside the gene matches. Germline values: CDR1 GTSNPN, CDR2 SVGIG (reference sequence). This CDR3 has 13 amino acids. In DNA form, the CDR3 reads TGTGCCCACTCAGGGGGTAAAGACACTGAAGCTTTCTTT. It specifies CAHSGGKDTEAFF.

V and J are TRBV7-3 and TRBJ1-1; D ambiguous. Trimming removed 6 bases from V and 0 bases from J, with 11 bases in between. The germline CDR1 and CDR2 sequences are SGHTA and FQGTGA. CDR3 size: 14 residues. CDR3 in amino acids: CASRSNGVNTEAFF. The CDR3 nucleotides are TGTGCCAGCAGGTCAAATGGGGTGAACACTGAAGCTTTCTTT.

CDR3 DNA sequence: TGTGCCATCAGTGATTCAGGGGATGTCGGCGAGCAGTACTTC. Protein sequence: CAISDSGDVGEQYF. The chain carries TRBV10-3 and TRBJ2-7; D might be TRBD1 (6 bases). Germline assignment: CDR1 ENHRY and CDR2 SYGVKD. This CDR3 region has 14 residues. V was trimmed by 3 bases and J by 6 bases, leaving 15 bases between them.

The chain combines TRBV5-1 with TRBJ1-1; D is uncertain. There are 13 residues in the CDR3. V was trimmed by 4 bases and J by 5 bases, leaving 12 bases between them. From germline, CDR1 is SGHRS and CDR2 YFSETQ. The chain's CDR3 is CASSPDGQTEAFF. CDR3 coding DNA: TGCGCCAGCAGCCCGGACGGCCAAACTGAAGCTTTCTTT.

This clone was detected a few times. The J gene is TRBJ2-5, the V gene TRBV9; tentatively, D is TRBD1 (6 bases). Trimming stripped 4 bases from V and 5 bases from J, with 24 bases between. The germline V gene has CDR1 SGDLS and CDR2 YYNGEE. This CDR3 is built from 17 residues. DNA for the CDR3: TGTGCCAGCAGCCAGGGGCGGAGGCAGGGGTTTTTGGAGACCCAGTACTTC. It translates to CASSQGRRQGFLETQYF. The full variable domain, rest sourced from reference TRBV9 and TRBJ2-5, is DSGVTQTPKHLITATGQRVTLRCSPRSGDLSVYWYQQSLDQGLQFLIQYYNGEERAKGNILERFSAQQFPDLHSELNLSSLELGDSALYFCASSQGRRQGFLETQYFGPGTRLLVL.

This clone was seen a single time. The same CDR3 can be traced to other DNA sequences in this sample. The gene calls are TRBV28 and TRBJ2-5; 7 bases are a match to TRBD2. V shed 3 bases, J shed 2 bases, and the junction held 0 bases outside the gene matches. The CDR3 loop spans 13 amino acids. Germline CDR1 and CDR2: MDHEN and SYDVKM. CDR3 amino acids: CASSLGGQETQYF. In DNA form, the CDR3 reads TGTGCCAGCAGTTTGGGGGGGCAAGAGACCCAGTACTTC.

V is TRBV7-2 and J is TRBJ2-3; D gene uncertain. Trimming stripped 3 bases from V and 2 bases from J, with 6 bases between. CDR3 size: 13 residues. The germline CDR1 and CDR2 sequences are SGHTA and FQGNSA. The CDR3 reads CASSFRVTDTQYF. In DNA form, the CDR3 reads TGTGCCAGCAGCTTCCGGGTCACAGATACGCAGTATTTT. The full variable domain, completed using reference TRBV7-2 and TRBJ2-3, is GAGVSQSPSNKVTEKGKDVELRCDPISGHTALYWYRQSLGQGLEFLIYFQGNSAPDKSGLPSDRFSAERTGGSVSTLTIQRTQQEDSAVYLCASSFRVTDTQYFGPGTRLTVL.

The chain carries TRBV5-5 and TRBJ1-2, with 7 bases aligning to TRBD1. Germline V lookup: CDR1 SGHKS, CDR2 YYEKEE (reference sequence). J lost 4 bases, V lost 0 bases, and 9 bases had no gene match. This CDR3 spans 16 amino acids. The DNA of the CDR3 is TGTGCCAGCAGCTTGGCCGGACAGGCTTCCCTCTATGGCTACACCTTC. Its translation: CASSLAGQASLYGYTF.

This clone was observed a few times. The chain couples TRBV12-5 to TRBJ2-2; 11 nucleotides match TRBD2. Germline CDR1 LGHNT, CDR2 FRNRAP. Trimming removed 4 bases from V and 7 bases from J; junction bases left unmatched: 8. There are 16 residues in the CDR3. CDR3 DNA: TGTGCTAGTGGTTGGACGACTAGCGGGGCCAGCGGGGAGCTGTTTTTT. Its translation is CASGWTTSGASGELFF.

The chain links TRBV6-5 to TRBJ1-1; 12 nucleotides align to TRBD1. Germline CDR1 reads MNHEY; CDR2 reads SVGAGI. The CDR3 is 14 amino acids. Germline trimming cut 8 bases from V and 10 bases from J; bases unmatched to any gene: 11. This CDR3 reads CASGPPGQGAPAFF. The CDR3 nucleotides are TGTGCCAGCGGTCCACCGGGACAGGGGGCGCCAGCTTTCTTT.

CDR3 sequence: CASSPVQVSYNEQFF. The DNA for the CDR3 is TGTGCCAGCAGCCCAGTCCAGGTCTCCTACAATGAGCAGTTCTTC. This rearrangement joins TRBV7-2 to TRBJ2-1; no firm D call. V lost 5 bases, J lost 0 bases, and 11 bases lay in between. The CDR3 is 15 amino acids. Germline V gives CDR1 SGHTA, CDR2 FQGNSA.

The rearrangement joins TRBV3-1 (or the pseudogene TRBV3-2) to TRBJ1-4, with TRBD1 identical over 7 bases. Germline CDR1 is LGHDT and CDR2 is YNNKEL (reference sequence). Germline trimming cut 4 bases from V and 4 bases from J; bases unmatched to any gene: 6. The CDR3 is 15 amino acids. The CDR3 nucleotides are TGTGCCAGCAGCCGAGAGGGGGCTAATAATGAAAAACTGTTTTTT. It encodes CASSREGANNEKLFF.

This rearrangement joins TRBV18 to TRBJ1-1; a possible D gene is TRBD1 (5 bases). The CDR3 extends over 14 amino acids. Trimming cost V 5 bases and J 3 bases, with 13 bases left between them. Germline V gives CDR1 KGHSH, CDR2 LQKENI. The CDR3 DNA follows: TGTGCCAGCTCAGTTGTGCGAGGGGACACTGAAGCTTTCTTT. Translated, it gives CASSVVRGDTEAFF. Drawing the rest from reference TRBV18 and TRBJ1-1, the complete variable domain is NAGVMQNPRHLVRRRGQEARLRCSPMKGHSHVYWYRQLPEEGLKFMVYLQKENIIDESGMPKERFSAEFPKEGPSILRIQQVVRGDSAAYFCASSVVRGDTEAFFGQGTRLTVV.

The chain recombines TRBV7-2 with TRBJ1-5; no reliable D call. The germline V gene encodes CDR1 SGHTA and CDR2 FQGNSA. CDR3 length: 13 residues. Trimming removed 5 bases at V and 3 bases at J, with 8 bases between. CDR3 residues: CASSLNFNQPQHF. The CDR3 DNA reads as TGTGCCAGCAGCCTCAATTTCAATCAGCCCCAGCATTTT.

This sequence joins TRBV28 and TRBJ2-5; perhaps TRBD2 as D (6 bases). The CDR3 spans 15 residues. Deletions cut 6 bases from V and 7 bases from J, with 21 bases between. Germline V gene lookup returns CDR1 MDHEN and CDR2 SYDVKM. CDR3 DNA sequence: TGTGCCAGCAGATTCCCGGCGGGGTCAAATCCGACCCAGTACTTC. Translating gives CASRFPAGSNPTQYF.

This chain uses TRBV5-1 with TRBJ1-1, with TRBD1 identical over 10 bases. From germline, CDR1 is SGHRS and CDR2 YFSETQ. The CDR3 consists of 15 residues. V dropped 4 bases and J dropped 1; count of bases not matched to a gene: 4. The CDR3 loop reads CASSQTGGKNTEAFF. The CDR3 region has the DNA TGCGCCAGCAGCCAGACAGGGGGCAAGAACACTGAAGCTTTCTTT.

This sequence joins TRBV5-1 and TRBJ2-7, with TRBD2 matching 11 bases. The germline V gene has CDR1 SGHRS and CDR2 YFSETQ. V lost 2 bases and J lost 7; bases outside the gene matches: 8. CDR3 length equals 15 residues. For the CDR3, the DNA is TGCGCCAGCAGCTTCATTAGCGGGAGGGCGAGTGAGCAGTACTTC. Translated: CASSFISGRASEQYF.

The chain employs TRBV5-1 and TRBJ2-5; 16 bases agree with TRBD2. Trimming cost V 4 bases and J 5 bases; bases outside gene matches: 11. CDR1 is SGHRS and CDR2 is YFSETQ in the germline V gene. CDR3 size: 18 residues. The CDR3 sequence: CASSPGLAGGPRSETQYF. The CDR3 DNA sequence: TGCGCCAGCAGCCCGGGACTAGCGGGGGGGCCTCGGTCCGAGACCCAGTACTTC.